These T cell receptor beta chains were read from a single sample in a study of cytomegalovirus exposure and HLA in healthy donors. The repertoire was sequenced with immunoSEQ multiplex PCR; TCRdb's copy has only in-frame clones and lacks some. The sample carries 150,000 or so clones, around four fifths recorded once. What was sequenced was PBMCs. Every receptor here comes from a man aged 25-45 years in good health and CMV-seropositive. Each CDR3 is given with its conserved first and last residue. Each record gives: CDR3 length, D gene, V gene, clone size, J gene, CDR3 DNA, CDR3 protein. A D gene is named only where the DNA matches it firmly. Expanded clones get a size class; other rows say once, few or many, or leave the size out.

14	NA	TRBV28	many	TRBJ2-7	TGTGCCAGCAGCAAGAGCTACCTACTGGACGAGCAGTACTTC	CASSKSYLLDEQYF
16	NA	TRBV30	NA	TRBJ1-1	TGTGCCTGGAGTGTATTACCACAGGGTCCGAACACTGAAGCTTTCTTT	CAWSVLPQGPNTEAFF
15	NA	TRBV6-1	NA	TRBJ2-2	TGTGCCAGCAGTGAAGAAGGAGCCGGCACCGGGGAGCTGTTTTTT	CASSEEGAGTGELFF
18	NA	TRBV7-9	few	TRBJ1-3	TGTGCCAGCAGCTTAAAGACGAGGCATAGGGAGCTTGGAAACACCATATATTTT	CASSLKTRHRELGNTIYF
14	NA	TRBV5-1	few	TRBJ1-3	TGCGCCAGCAGCATGGCGGGTAGTGGAAACACCATATATTTT	CASSMAGSGNTIYF
16	NA	TRBV5-6	NA	TRBJ1-6	TGTGCCAGCGGCCCGGGGGAGGGGATGTATAATTCACCCCTCCACTTT	CASGPGEGMYNSPLHF
12	NA	TRBV29-1	NA	TRBJ2-7	TGCAGCGTGACATTTAAGACCTACGAGCAGTACTTC	CSVTFKTYEQYF
15	TRBD1	TRBV28	NA	TRBJ1-6	TGTGCCAGCAGCCCACTTGGACAGGGGAGGTCACCCCTCCACTTT	CASSPLGQGRSPLHF
16	TRBD1	TRBV9	NA	TRBJ2-3	TGTGCCAGCAGCGCGGACAGGGAAGGGAGTACAGATACGCAGTATTTT	CASSADREGSTDTQYF
14	NA	TRBV6-5	few	TRBJ1-1	TGTGCCAGCAGCCCACGGGGGTCCTTGGGGGAAGCTTTCTTT	CASSPRGSLGEAFF
13	NA	TRBV2	NA	TRBJ1-2	TGTGCCAGCACGACTATGGGGTACTATGGCTACACCTTC	CASTTMGYYGYTF
17	NA	TRBV28	few	TRBJ1-3	TGTGCCAGCAGTTTGTCCCTGGGCCCTTTGGCCGGAAACACCATATATTTT	CASSLSLGPLAGNTIYF
12	NA	TRBV27	NA	TRBJ1-2	TGTGCCAGCAGTTCCACAGGGTTCGGCTACACCTTC	CASSSTGFGYTF
15	TRBD2	TRBV5-1	once	TRBJ2-7	TGCGCCAGCAGCTTAAACGGGCGGGAGGCCTACGAGCAGTACTTC	CASSLNGREAYEQYF
16	TRBD2	TRBV7-2	NA	TRBJ2-1	TGTGCCAGCAGCTCACGAGCGGGGGGATTCTACAATGAGCAGTTCTTC	CASSSRAGGFYNEQFF
13	TRBD1	TRBV18	NA	TRBJ2-7	TGTGCCAGCTCGCGGGACAGGGGCTACGAGCAGTACTTC	CASSRDRGYEQYF
19	TRBD2	TRBV5-6	NA	TRBJ2-3	TGTGCCAGCAGCTTGTTTCGAGGACTAGCGTATACTAGCACAGATACGCAGTATTTT	CASSLFRGLAYTSTDTQYF
14	TRBD1	TRBV7-3	NA	TRBJ2-4	TGTGCCAGCAGCTGGGGACAGGGAAAAAACATTCAGTACTTC	CASSWGQGKNIQYF
16	NA	TRBV7-3	NA	TRBJ1-1	TGTGCCAGCAGCTTAGACCCACAGGGTGGCGGCACTGAAGCTTTCTTT	CASSLDPQGGGTEAFF
14	TRBD1	TRBV7-8	NA	TRBJ2-7	TGTGCCAGCAGCCCGACAGGGAGTCCGAACGAGCAGTACTTC	CASSPTGSPNEQYF
14	TRBD2	TRBV6-6	NA	TRBJ2-7	TGTGCCAGCAGTTACCTAGCGGGAGTGCACGAGCAGTACTTC	CASSYLAGVHEQYF
15	NA	TRBV6-4	NA	TRBJ1-6	TGTGCCAGCAGGGAAAGGAGCTCCTATAATTCACCCCTCCACTTT	CASRERSSYNSPLHF
13	NA	TRBV29-1	NA	TRBJ1-2	TGCAGCGTTGGGAGGGGAGTCTACTATGGCTACACCTTC	CSVGRGVYYGYTF
13	NA	TRBV7-2	NA	TRBJ1-1	TGTGCCAGCAGCGTTCGACAGAACACTGAAGCTTTCTTT	CASSVRQNTEAFF
13	NA	TRBV7-3	NA	TRBJ2-3	TGTGCCAGCAGCTCCCGTCCGGGGGATACGCAGTATTTT	CASSSRPGDTQYF
15	NA	TRBV5-4	NA	TRBJ2-7	TGTGCCAGCAGCTTGGGAGGGACGGCGGGGTCCGAGCAGTACTTC	CASSLGGTAGSEQYF
14	TRBD2	TRBV10-2	NA	TRBJ2-1	TGCGCCAGCTCGTTGAGCGGGGGGGACAATGAGCAGTTCTTC	CASSLSGGDNEQFF
16	TRBD2	TRBV2	NA	TRBJ2-2	TGTGCCAGCAGCGAAATGGCGGGGGGCTCTGTCGGGGAGCTGTTTTTT	CASSEMAGGSVGELFF
14	NA	TRBV5-4	NA	TRBJ1-1	TGTGCCAGCAGCTTGGTTTTCTCGAACACTGAAGCTTTCTTT	CASSLVFSNTEAFF
17	NA	TRBV28	NA	TRBJ1-5	TGTGCCAGCAGTTTAGCGGGGGACCCTCCAGATTTTTGGCCCCAGCATTTT	CASSLAGDPPDFWPQHF
15	NA	TRBV5-4	NA	TRBJ2-3	TGTGCCAGCAGCTTGTTCGGGATCAGCACAGATACGCAGTATTTT	CASSLFGISTDTQYF
13	NA	TRBV6-5	NA	TRBJ1-2	TGTGCCAGCAGTATTGGACAGAGCTATGGCTACACCTTC	CASSIGQSYGYTF
16	TRBD2	TRBV13	NA	TRBJ2-3	TGTGCCAGCAGCCTCGGACTAGCGGGGGGTACAGATACGCAGTATTTT	CASSLGLAGGTDTQYF
15	NA	TRBV9	NA	TRBJ2-3	TGTGCCAGCAGGCCGGGCGGGACAGAGCGAGATACGCAGTATTTT	CASRPGGTERDTQYF
14	NA	TRBV21-1	NA	TRBJ2-7	TGTGCCAGCAGCCGTAGGGAGGGGGCCTACGAGCAGTACTTC	CASSRREGAYEQYF
12	NA	TRBV2	NA	TRBJ1-4	TGTGCCAGCAGTGATCAGGGAGAAAAACTGTTTTTT	CASSDQGEKLFF
19	TRBD2	TRBV6-1	NA	TRBJ2-1	TGTGCCAGCAGTGTACAAACAGGGAGTAAGACTAGCGGGAGACATGAGCAGTTCTTC	CASSVQTGSKTSGRHEQFF
14	NA	TRBV27	NA	TRBJ1-2	TGTGCCAGCAGTCCTTTGGGGGGGTCCTATGGCTACACCTTC	CASSPLGGSYGYTF
13	TRBD1	TRBV30	NA	TRBJ2-5	TGTGCCTGGAGTTGGGGACAGGGGGAGACCCAGTACTTC	CAWSWGQGETQYF
14	NA	TRBV10-3	NA	TRBJ2-3	TGTGCCATCAGTGCACGGGGAAACACAGATACGCAGTATTTT	CAISARGNTDTQYF
15	TRBD1	TRBV7-9	NA	TRBJ2-3	TGTGCCAGCAGCTTAGAAGGGGGCGCGGTAGGGACGCAGTATTTT	CASSLEGGAVGTQYF
11	TRBD1	TRBV29-1	NA	TRBJ1-1	TGCAGCGTGGGCGACAGGGAAGGAGCTTTCTTT	CSVGDREGAFF
15	NA	TRBV7-2	once	TRBJ1-1	TGTGCCAGCAGCTTTCGTGGCAGGGGGAACACTGAAGCTTTCTTT	CASSFRGRGNTEAFF
14	TRBD1	TRBV19	NA	TRBJ1-2	TGTGCCACTTTGAGGACAGGGGAGGGGTATGGCTACACCTTC	CATLRTGEGYGYTF
16	NA	TRBV7-9	NA	TRBJ2-2	TGTGCCAGCAGCCGGGTAGGGGGGGGCCGCACCGGGGAGCTGTTTTTT	CASSRVGGGRTGELFF